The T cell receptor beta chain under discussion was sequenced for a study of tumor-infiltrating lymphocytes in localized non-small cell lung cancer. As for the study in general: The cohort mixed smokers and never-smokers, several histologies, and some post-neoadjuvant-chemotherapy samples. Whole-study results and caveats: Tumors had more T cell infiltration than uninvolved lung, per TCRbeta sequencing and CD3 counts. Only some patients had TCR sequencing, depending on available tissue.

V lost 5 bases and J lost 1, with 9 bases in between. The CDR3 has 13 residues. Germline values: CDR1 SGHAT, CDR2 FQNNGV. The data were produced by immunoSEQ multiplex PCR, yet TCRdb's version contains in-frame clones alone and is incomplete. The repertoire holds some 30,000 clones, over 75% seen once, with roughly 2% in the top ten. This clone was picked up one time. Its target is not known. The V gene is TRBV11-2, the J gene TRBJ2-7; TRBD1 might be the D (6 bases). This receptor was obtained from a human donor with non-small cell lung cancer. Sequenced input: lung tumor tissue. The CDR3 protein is CASSEDRSYEQYF. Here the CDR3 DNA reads TGTGCCAGCAGCGAGGACAGATCCTACGAGCAGTACTTC.